Below are 8 T cell receptor beta chains sequenced from a single sample in a study of blood T cell repertoires in COVID-19. The method was immunoSEQ multiplex PCR; TCRdb's version includes in-frame clones alone and lacks a portion of them. In the table there are hundreds of thousands of clones, roughly 79% of which are singletons. Input material: peripheral blood. The receptors were sampled from an elderly woman with acute or convalescent COVID-19.

This chain links TRBV12-3 or TRBV12-4 with TRBJ1-2, with TRBD1 as a possible D gene (5 bases). With 2 bases removed from V and 7 bases from J, the gap between germline ends came to 11 bases. This CDR3 spans 13 amino acids. CDR3 DNA: TGTGCCAGCAGTTTAACAGGTCCCTCTGGCTACACCTTC. This translates into CASSLTGPSGYTF.

This clone was seen only a few times. V gene TRBV2 combines with J gene TRBJ2-5; a weak D match, TRBD2 (6 bases). Germline V CDR1 and CDR2: SNHLY, FYNNEI. The CDR3 loop spans 16 amino acids. V was pared by 3 bases and J by 3 bases, with 17 bases between. The CDR3 sequence is CASSDAGTPKKETQYF. Here the CDR3 DNA reads TGTGCCAGCAGTGACGCTGGGACTCCCAAAAAAGAGACCCAGTACTTC.

The CDR3 sequence: CASSYSMGAYYEQYF. CDR3 bases: TGTGCCAGCAGTTACTCGATGGGAGCATACTACGAGCAGTACTTC. The chain is built from TRBV6-6 and TRBJ2-7; TRBD2 is a possible D gene (5 bases). V was trimmed by 0 bases and J by 3 bases, leaving 12 bases between them. The CDR3 is made up of 15 amino acids. Germline V gene data show CDR1 as MNHNY and CDR2 as SVGAGI (reference sequence).

The gene calls are TRBV18 and TRBJ2-7; 7 positions match TRBD2. The CDR3 loop spans 16 amino acids. Germline trimming cut 5 bases from V and 3 bases from J; bases unmatched to any gene: 13. Germline V gene data show CDR1 as KGHSH and CDR2 as LQKENI. This CDR3 is CASSGRSVGGGYEQYF. As DNA, the CDR3 is TGTGCCAGCTCAGGGAGGAGCGTCGGCGGGGGCTACGAGCAGTACTTC.

The V call is TRBV7-9, the J call TRBJ1-6; 7 nucleotides line up with TRBD1. The V gene's germline CDR1 is SEHNR and CDR2 FQNEAQ (reference sequence). Trimming took 4 bases from V and 7 from J; bases not matched to a gene: 7. This CDR3 region has 15 residues. CDR3 sequence: CASSSGTAANSPLHF. DNA of the CDR3: TGTGCCAGCAGCTCGGGGACAGCAGCAAATTCACCCCTCCACTTT.

The chain has TRBV9 and TRBJ1-1; D call uncertain. The V end lost 3 bases, the J end lost 0 bases, and 9 bases lay between the germline ends. The CDR3 is 14 residues long. Germline V lookup: CDR1 SGDLS, CDR2 YYNGEE. CDR3 sequence (DNA): TGTGCCAGCAGCGGGGAAGCGGTGAACACTGAAGCTTTCTTT. Translating it yields CASSGEAVNTEAFF.

V usage is TRBV21-1 and J usage is TRBJ2-7; TRBD1, the D gene given by the table, was not confirmed from the DNA. TRBV21-1 is listed as a pseudogene. This CDR3 has 17 amino acids. As DNA, the CDR3 is TGTGCCAGCAGAACGACTATTAGGACAGGAACCACTTACGAGCAGTACTTC. The encoded protein is CASRTTIRTGTTYEQYF.

This chain links TRBV5-5 with TRBJ1-4; D may be TRBD1 (6 bases). The length of the CDR3 is 14 residues. Trimming pared 3 bases from V and 2 bases from J, leaving 8 bases between. Germline CDR1 reads SGHKS; CDR2 reads YYEKEE (reference sequence). The CDR3 DNA is TGTGCCAGCAGCTCCCAGGGGACTAATGAAAAACTGTTTTTT. As protein: CASSSQGTNEKLFF. Using reference TRBV5-5 and TRBJ1-4 for the parts outside the CDR3, the full variable domain is DAGVTQSPTHLIKTRGQQVTLRCSPISGHKSVSWYQQVLGQGPQFIFQYYEKEERGRGNFPDRFSARQFPNYSSELNVNALLLGDSALYLCASSSQGTNEKLFFGSGTQLSVL.